The 27 T cell receptor beta chains below come from one sample, sequenced in a study of blood T cell repertoires in COVID-19. Data came from immunoSEQ multiplex PCR; TCRdb stores just in-frame clones and leaves some out. The data show tens of thousands of clones, 55% to 80% seen once. The source material was peripheral blood. These receptors all stem from a human donor in a cohort sampled during active COVID-19.

The rearrangement uses TRBV19 and TRBJ1-2; D is undetermined. From germline, CDR1 is LNHDA and CDR2 SQIVND (reference sequence). Trimming took 3 bases from V and 4 from J, leaving 6 bases between them. This CDR3 is 12 amino acids long. CDR3: CASSILSYGYTF. CDR3 in DNA: TGTGCCAGTAGTATCCTCAGCTATGGCTACACCTTC.

This clone was recorded a few times. The chain carries TRBV19 and TRBJ2-7, with TRBD2 matching over 12 bases. With 3 bases clipped from V and 4 bases from J, the junction kept 4 bases outside the gene matches. The germline V gene encodes CDR1 LNHDA and CDR2 SQIVND (reference sequence). The CDR3 is 15 residues long. CDR3 bases: TGTGCCAGTAGTATGCCTAGCGGGGGGGCTTACGAGCAGTACTTC. This translates into CASSMPSGGAYEQYF.

This sequence joins TRBV5-1 and TRBJ2-7; 10 nucleotides agree with TRBD2. V was pared by 0 bases and J by 11 bases, with 11 bases of the junction left unmatched. CDR3 length equals 15 residues. Germline V gene data show CDR1 as SGHRS and CDR2 as YFSETQ. The CDR3: CASSLDPGLANGEYF. The CDR3 nucleotides are TGCGCCAGCAGCTTGGATCCGGGACTAGCGAATGGGGAGTACTTC. The entire variable domain, with the rest obtained from reference TRBV5-1 and TRBJ2-7, is as follows: KAGVTQTPRYLIKTRGQQVTLSCSPISGHRSVSWYQQTPGQGLQFLFEYFSETQRNKGNFPGRFSGRQFSNSRSEMNVSTLELGDSALYLCASSLDPGLANGEYFGPGTRLTVT.

The V gene is TRBV11-2, the J gene TRBJ2-7; possibly TRBD2 for D (6 bases). The CDR3 runs 12 residues. V shed 5 bases and J shed 4 bases, with 9 bases lying between them. Germline V lookup: CDR1 SGHAT, CDR2 FQNNGV. The DNA of the CDR3 is TGTGCCAGCAGCCCTCTAGCGTACGAGCAGTACTTC. Translation gives CASSPLAYEQYF.

This clone was observed a few times. V and J are TRBV19 and TRBJ2-3; no firm D call. Trimming left V 5 bases short and J 1 base short, with 13 bases between. CDR1 and CDR2 (germline): LNHDA, SQIVND (reference sequence). The CDR3 is 15 residues long. The CDR3 coding sequence is TGTGCCAGTAGTGCAGGCAGTCCCGGCACAGATACGCAGTATTTT. Protein sequence: CASSAGSPGTDTQYF.

V gene TRBV5-4 combines with J gene TRBJ1-1; perhaps TRBD1 as D (6 bases). CDR3 length: 15 residues. The V gene's germline CDR1 is SGHNT and CDR2 YYREEE (reference sequence). The V and J ends lost 4 bases and 0 bases respectively, with 13 bases between them. CDR3 protein: CASSPGQSMNTEAFF. The CDR3 DNA reads TGTGCCAGCAGCCCAGGACAGTCTATGAACACTGAAGCTTTCTTT. The entire variable domain, with the rest obtained from reference TRBV5-4 and TRBJ1-1, is as follows: ETGVTQSPTHLIKTRGQQVTLRCSSQSGHNTVSWYQQALGQGPQFIFQYYREEENGRGNFPPRFSGLQFPNYSSELNVNALELDDSALYLCASSPGQSMNTEAFFGQGTRLTVV.

The rearrangement uses TRBV20-1 and TRBJ2-1; 11 positions match TRBD2. Germline V gene sequence: CDR1 DFQATT, CDR2 SNEGSKA (reference sequence). V lost 3 bases, J lost 7 bases, and 5 bases stayed unmatched. The CDR3 loop spans 14 amino acids. The CDR3 protein is CSASISGGANEQFF. CDR3 DNA: TGCAGTGCTAGTATTAGCGGGGGGGCGAATGAGCAGTTCTTC.

This clone was detected only a few times. This sequence joins TRBV6-5 and TRBJ2-7; 9 nucleotides line up with TRBD1. V gave up 7 bases and J gave up 8 bases; unmatched junction bases: 12. Germline assignment: CDR1 MNHEY and CDR2 SVGAGI. There are 14 residues in the CDR3. This chain's CDR3 is CASTQGQGYSKQYF. CDR3 DNA sequence: TGTGCCAGCACTCAGGGACAGGGTTACAGCAAGCAGTACTTC.

Regarding this clone: Other DNA sequences of this sample code for an identical CDR3. The chain has TRBV7-9 and TRBJ2-1; maybe TRBD2 (6 bases). There are 13 residues in the CDR3. Looked up from germline, CDR1 is SEHNR and CDR2 is FQNEAQ (reference sequence). The V gene lost 6 bases and the J gene lost 4 bases, with 10 bases spanning the gap. The CDR3: CASSSGLYNEQFF. The CDR3 DNA reads TGTGCCAGCAGTTCGGGACTTTACAATGAGCAGTTCTTC.

A few counts support this clone. This chain connects TRBV18 to TRBJ2-3; maybe TRBD1 (6 bases). Trimming pared 4 bases from V and 1 base from J, leaving 9 bases between. Germline CDR1 is KGHSH and CDR2 is LQKENI. The CDR3 loop spans 14 amino acids. The CDR3 spells CASSLGQRTDTQYF. In DNA form, the CDR3 reads TGTGCCAGCTCACTCGGACAGCGCACAGATACGCAGTATTTT.

V is TRBV7-3 and J is TRBJ2-2; D is unresolved. Between the trimmed V and J ends, which lost 6 bases and 1 base, there was a span of 6 bases. Per germline, CDR1 SGHTA and CDR2 FQGTGA. There are 13 residues in the CDR3. The CDR3 DNA follows: TGTGCCAGCAGTTCAGTGAACACCGGGGAGCTGTTTTTT. It is translated as CASSSVNTGELFF.

V is TRBV11-3 and J is TRBJ2-1; D may be TRBD2 (7 bases). This CDR3 is 16 amino acids long. V lost 2 bases and J 8 bases, leaving 19 bases between the germline ends. The germline V gene encodes CDR1 SGHNT and CDR2 YENEEA. As DNA, the CDR3 is TGTGCCAGCAGCTTAAGAGGGTTTGGGGGGGCCTATGAGCAGTTCTTC. Amino acids: CASSLRGFGGAYEQFF.

The rearrangement uses TRBV18 and TRBJ1-1; tentatively, D is TRBD1 (5 bases). Trimming left V 2 bases short and J 0 bases short, with 13 bases between. The germline CDR1 and CDR2 sequences are KGHSH and LQKENI. This CDR3 has 16 amino acids. CDR3 nucleotide sequence: TGTGCCAGCTCACCATTGGGGGGTCCCATGAACACTGAAGCTTTCTTT. It is translated as CASSPLGGPMNTEAFF.

This clone was detected only a few times. The gene calls are TRBV7-2 and TRBJ1-2; D call uncertain. Germline V gene sequence: CDR1 SGHTA, CDR2 FQGNSA. V lost 1 base to trimming and J lost 5 bases, with 5 bases between them. This CDR3 spans 12 amino acids. CDR3 residues: CASSLGQYGYTF. For the CDR3, the DNA is TGTGCCAGCAGCTTAGGCCAGTATGGCTACACCTTC.

Only one count was recorded for this clone. The chain couples TRBV6-5 to TRBJ2-7, with TRBD1 identical over 10 bases. This CDR3 comprises 14 residues. The V gene's germline CDR1 is MNHEY and CDR2 SVGAGI. Trimming cost V 6 bases and J 1 base; bases outside gene matches: 3. DNA for the CDR3: TGTGCCAGCAGGCGGGACAGGGGATCCTACGAGCAGTACTTC. Residues: CASRRDRGSYEQYF.

The chain is built from TRBV6-5 and TRBJ2-7, with D perhaps TRBD2 (7 bases). V lost 0 bases, J lost 4 bases, and 16 bases lay in between. In germline, CDR1 is MNHEY, CDR2 SVGAGI. The CDR3 has 16 amino acids. CDR3 loop: CASSYSRGRAGYEQYF. DNA of the CDR3: TGTGCCAGCAGTTACTCGAGGGGGAGGGCCGGATACGAGCAGTACTTC.

This clone has only a few counts. The CDR3 bases are TGTGCCAGCAGTCCTGACAGGGGCCGATTTTACGAGCAGTACTTC. Its protein is CASSPDRGRFYEQYF. The chain links TRBV27 to TRBJ2-7; 8 bases align to TRBD1. The ends lost 5 bases at V and 4 bases at J; junction bases unmatched: 10. In germline, CDR1 is MNHEY, CDR2 SMNVEV (reference sequence). The CDR3 runs to 15 residues.

This clone has at least ten counts. This rearrangement joins TRBV28 to TRBJ2-1, with D uncertain. V was clipped by 3 bases and J by 4 bases, with 10 bases between them. CDR3 length equals 14 residues. The germline gives CDR1 MDHEN, CDR2 SYDVKM. The CDR3 is CASSFRVRYNEQFF. CDR3 coding DNA: TGTGCCAGCAGTTTTAGAGTTCGGTACAATGAGCAGTTCTTC.

This clone ranks as medium-sized (0.01 to 0.1%). V and J are TRBV7-2 and TRBJ2-5; a weak D match, TRBD2 (6 bases). CDR3 length: 15 residues. V lost 0 bases to trimming and J lost 9 bases, with 17 bases between them. Germline CDR1 is SGHTA and CDR2 is FQGNSA. The CDR3 DNA reads as TGTGCCAGCAGCTTAGCGGACTACCAACGAGGGGCCCAGTACTTC. Protein: CASSLADYQRGAQYF.

This clone occurred once. The V call is TRBV2, the J call TRBJ2-1; possible D gene TRBD1, 5 bases. Germline V gene lookup returns CDR1 SNHLY and CDR2 FYNNEI. This CDR3 comprises 15 residues. The V end lost 0 bases, the J end lost 9 bases, and 15 bases lay between the germline ends. The CDR3 reads CASSEALPGMGEQFF. The DNA for the CDR3 is TGTGCCAGCAGTGAAGCGCTTCCAGGGATGGGTGAGCAGTTCTTC.

This chain joins TRBV3-1 (or the pseudogene TRBV3-2) and TRBJ1-2; D is perhaps TRBD1 (5 bases). The CDR3 is made up of 14 amino acids. The ends were cut back, 1 base at V and 5 bases at J, with 11 bases in the middle. CDR1 LGHDT and CDR2 YNNKEL come from the germline V gene (reference sequence). The CDR3 is CASSQGNGGYGYTF. The CDR3 nucleotides are TGTGCCAGCAGCCAAGGAAACGGGGGGTATGGCTACACCTTC.

This clone was seen a few times. The same CDR3 also results from other DNA sequences found in this sample. The chain uses TRBV27 and TRBJ1-2; D gene ambiguous. Looked up from germline, CDR1 is MNHEY and CDR2 is SMNVEV (reference sequence). V lost 3 bases to trimming and J lost 7 bases, with 12 bases between them. The CDR3 covers 13 residues. This chain's CDR3 is CASSFRERGGYTF. The CDR3 bases are TGTGCCAGCAGTTTTCGGGAGCGGGGTGGCTACACCTTC.

The gene calls are TRBV25-1 and TRBJ1-2; 7 nucleotides align to TRBD1. CDR3 length: 13 residues. The V and J ends lost 10 bases and 4 bases, in that order; junction bases with no gene match: 9. CDR1 is MGHDK and CDR2 is SYGVNS in the germline V gene. CDR3 coding DNA: TGTGCCACCCGGGGGGGGGACAGCTATGGCTACACCTTC. Encoded protein: CATRGGDSYGYTF.

The chain carries TRBV4-3 and TRBJ1-2; D may be TRBD1 (5 bases). Germline CDR1 reads LGHNA; CDR2 reads YSLEER. Trimming removed 4 bases from V and 8 bases from J, with 14 bases in between. The CDR3 loop spans 13 amino acids. The CDR3 DNA follows: TGCGCCAGCAGCCCGGGGGTACGAATGGGCTACACCTTC. Amino acid sequence: CASSPGVRMGYTF.

The chain is built from TRBV4-3 and TRBJ2-5; TRBD2 matches at 9 bases. V lost 1 base and J lost 2; bases outside the gene matches: 5. This CDR3 contains 16 residues. Germline V gives CDR1 LGHNA, CDR2 YSLEER. The CDR3 protein is CASSQVFLAGQETQYF. The CDR3 nucleotides are TGCGCCAGCAGCCAAGTCTTCCTAGCGGGACAAGAGACCCAGTACTTC.

This chain connects TRBV2 to TRBJ2-7, with D perhaps TRBD1 (5 bases). CDR3 size: 13 residues. Germline V gives CDR1 SNHLY, CDR2 FYNNEI. The germline V and J ends were trimmed by 4 bases and 5 bases, with 12 bases remaining between them. The CDR3 DNA follows: TGTGCCAGCAGTGTAAACAGGCTCGACGAGCAGTACTTC. Residues: CASSVNRLDEQYF.

The V call is TRBV2, the J call TRBJ1-5, with 7 bases matching TRBD1. V gave up 5 bases and J gave up 0 bases; unmatched junction bases: 7. This CDR3 is 16 amino acids long. Per germline, CDR1 SNHLY and CDR2 FYNNEI. The CDR3 loop reads CASSSKQGLSNQPQHF. DNA for the CDR3: TGTGCCAGCAGTTCGAAACAGGGGCTTAGCAATCAGCCCCAGCATTTT.